This T cell receptor (beta chain) is drawn from a study of T cell repertoires in cytomegalovirus infection. About the study: TCR beta signatures that were public indicated CMV infection and matching HLA type. Findings and caveats of the study: There were HLA-C-restricted CMV-specific TCR beta clonotypes dominating the ex vivo response.

The sample holds a few counts of this clonotype. Its target is not known. TCRdb analysed the reads with MiXCR anew, one entry per CDR3 protein. Of 20,000 to 30,000 distinct CDR3 sequences detected, approximately 22% appear once; the ten largest clones hold about nine tenths. This CDR3 region has 17 residues. Germline CDR1 is LNHDA and CDR2 is SQIVND (reference sequence). With V trimmed by 0 bases and J by 1 base, 7 bases remained unmatched. This clonotype was sampled from a human donor in good health (CMV status not recorded). Some clones in this sample may be carry-over from other donors' samples. The sequencing used CD8+ T cells from cultured PBMCs, collected from culture after CMV antigen stimulation. This sequence joins TRBV19 and TRBJ1-1; 8 bases are shared with TRBD1. The CDR3 loop reads CASSIDPDRGPNTEAFF. The CDR3 coding sequence is TGTGCCAGTAGTATAGATCCCGACAGGGGACCGAACACTGAAGCTTTCTTT.